These T cell receptor beta chains were read from a single sample in a study of blood T cell repertoires in COVID-19. Method: immunoSEQ multiplex PCR; TCRdb's copy keeps in-frame clones and lacks some. The sample consists of tens of thousands of clones, approximately 88% of them appearing once. The specimen sequenced was peripheral blood. These receptors were collected from a man in his forties or fifties with active COVID-19. Both conserved end residues are part of each CDR3. D genes are given only for firm matches. Where a row states a size, it is once, few, many or the class of an expanded clone; other rows omit it.

TRBV3-1/TRBV3-2,once,NA,TRBJ1-3,CAAGGGSFSGNTIYF,TGTGCCGCGGGTGGAGGGAGTTTCTCTGGAAACACCATATATTTT
TRBV4-1,NA,TRBD2,TRBJ2-2,CASTLQGRGAGELFF,TGCGCCAGCACCCTTCAAGGTCGGGGGGCCGGGGAGCTGTTTTTT
TRBV12-3/TRBV12-4,NA,NA,TRBJ2-1,CASSPYGDNEQFF,TGTGCCAGCAGTCCCTACGGGGACAATGAGCAGTTCTTC
TRBV7-3,NA,NA,TRBJ2-3,CASSLGFSGTDTQYF,TGTGCCAGCAGCTTAGGTTTCAGCGGCACAGATACGCAGTATTTT
TRBV28,NA,NA,TRBJ1-4,CASRYGARNEKLFF,TGTGCCAGCAGGTATGGAGCAAGGAATGAAAAACTGTTTTTT
TRBV28,NA,NA,TRBJ1-2,CASSFLAEGYTF,TGTGCCAGCAGTTTTCTCGCCGAGGGCTACACCTTC
TRBV9,NA,TRBD2,TRBJ2-5,CASSGRLAGGIETQYF,TGTGCCAGCAGCGGTAGACTAGCGGGGGGTATAGAGACCCAGTACTTC
TRBV28,NA,TRBD1,TRBJ1-5,CASSLWGKGTGEDQPQHF,TGTGCCAGCAGTTTATGGGGCAAAGGGACAGGGGAGGATCAGCCCCAGCATTTT
TRBV9,NA,TRBD1,TRBJ2-7,CASSVGTGTGLYEQYF,TGTGCCAGCAGCGTGGGAACCGGGACAGGACTCTACGAGCAGTACTTC
TRBV5-6,NA,TRBD2,TRBJ2-5,CASSLLAGGQETQYF,TGTGCCAGCAGCTTATTAGCGGGGGGGCAAGAGACCCAGTACTTC